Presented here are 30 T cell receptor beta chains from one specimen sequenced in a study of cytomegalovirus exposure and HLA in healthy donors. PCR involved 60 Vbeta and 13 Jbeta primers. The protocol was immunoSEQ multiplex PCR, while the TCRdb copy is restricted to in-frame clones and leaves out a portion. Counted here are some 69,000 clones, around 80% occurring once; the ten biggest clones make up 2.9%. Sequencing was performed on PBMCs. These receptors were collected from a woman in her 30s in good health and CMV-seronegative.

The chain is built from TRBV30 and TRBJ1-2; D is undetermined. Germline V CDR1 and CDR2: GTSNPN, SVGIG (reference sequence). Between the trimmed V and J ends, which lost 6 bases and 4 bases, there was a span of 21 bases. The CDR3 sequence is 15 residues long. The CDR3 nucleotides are TGTGCCTGCGAGAGAAATACCAAGTCCCTCTATGGCTACACCTTC. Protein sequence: CACERNTKSLYGYTF.

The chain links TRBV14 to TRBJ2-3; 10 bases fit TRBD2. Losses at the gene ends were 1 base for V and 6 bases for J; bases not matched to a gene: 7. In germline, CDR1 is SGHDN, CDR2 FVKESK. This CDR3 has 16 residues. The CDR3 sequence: CASSQGNSGGIDTQYF. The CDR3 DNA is TGTGCCAGCAGCCAAGGGAATAGCGGGGGGATCGATACGCAGTATTTT.

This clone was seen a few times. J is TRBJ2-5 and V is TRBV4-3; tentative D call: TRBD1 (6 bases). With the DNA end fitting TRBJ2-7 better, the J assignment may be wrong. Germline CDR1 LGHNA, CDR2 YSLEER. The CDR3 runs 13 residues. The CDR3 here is CASSQARTDEQYF. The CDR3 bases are TGCGCCAGCAGCCAGGCCAGGACAGACGAGCAGTACTTC.

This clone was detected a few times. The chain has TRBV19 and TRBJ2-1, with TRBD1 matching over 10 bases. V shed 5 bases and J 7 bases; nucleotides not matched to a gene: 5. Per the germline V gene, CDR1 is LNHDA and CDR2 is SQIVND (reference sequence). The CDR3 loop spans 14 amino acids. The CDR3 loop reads CASSQGQGKNEQFF. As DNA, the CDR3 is TGTGCCAGTAGTCAGGGACAGGGGAAAAATGAGCAGTTCTTC.

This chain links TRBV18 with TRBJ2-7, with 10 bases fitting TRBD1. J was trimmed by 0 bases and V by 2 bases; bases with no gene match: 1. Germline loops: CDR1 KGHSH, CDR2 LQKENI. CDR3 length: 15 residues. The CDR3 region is CASSPGTGVSYEQYF. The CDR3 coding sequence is TGTGCCAGCTCACCAGGGACAGGGGTCTCCTACGAGCAGTACTTC.

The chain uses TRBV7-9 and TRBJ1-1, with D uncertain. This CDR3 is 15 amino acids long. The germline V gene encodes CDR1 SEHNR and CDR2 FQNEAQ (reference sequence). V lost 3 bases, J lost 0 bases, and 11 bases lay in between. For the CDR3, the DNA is TGTGCCAGCAGCTTCCAGACTTACATGAACACTGAAGCTTTCTTT. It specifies CASSFQTYMNTEAFF.

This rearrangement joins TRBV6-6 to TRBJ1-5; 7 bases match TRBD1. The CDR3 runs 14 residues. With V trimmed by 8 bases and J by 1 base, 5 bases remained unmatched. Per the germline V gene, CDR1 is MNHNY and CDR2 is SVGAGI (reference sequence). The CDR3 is CASADRASNQPQHF. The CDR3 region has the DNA TGTGCCAGCGCCGACAGGGCAAGCAATCAGCCCCAGCATTTT.

The CDR3 sequence is CASSYTGKPNYGYTF. The CDR3, as DNA: TGTGCCAGCAGCTATACAGGGAAACCTAACTATGGCTACACCTTC. V and J are TRBV13 and TRBJ1-2, with D possibly matching TRBD1 (6 bases). The CDR3 covers 15 residues. Germline V gene lookup returns CDR1 PRHDT and CDR2 FYEKMQ (reference sequence). Between the trimmed V and J ends, which lost 4 bases and 0 bases, there was a span of 12 bases.

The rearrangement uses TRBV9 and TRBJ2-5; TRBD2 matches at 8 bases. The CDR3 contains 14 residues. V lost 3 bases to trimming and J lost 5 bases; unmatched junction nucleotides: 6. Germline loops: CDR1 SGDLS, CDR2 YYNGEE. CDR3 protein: CASSAGGARETQYF. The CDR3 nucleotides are TGTGCCAGCAGCGCCGGGGGGGCCAGGGAGACCCAGTACTTC.

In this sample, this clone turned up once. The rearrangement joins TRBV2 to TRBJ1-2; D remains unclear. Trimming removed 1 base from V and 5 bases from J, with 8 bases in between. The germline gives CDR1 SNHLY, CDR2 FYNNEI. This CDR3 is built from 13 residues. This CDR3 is CASSEDSYYGYTF. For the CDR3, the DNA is TGTGCCAGCAGTGAAGACAGCTATTATGGCTACACCTTC.

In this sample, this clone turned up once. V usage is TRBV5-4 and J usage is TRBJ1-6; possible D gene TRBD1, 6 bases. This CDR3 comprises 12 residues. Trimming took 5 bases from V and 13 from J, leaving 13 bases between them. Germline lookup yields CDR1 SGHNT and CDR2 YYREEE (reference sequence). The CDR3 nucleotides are TGTGCCAGCAGGCGCAGTGGGGGCCCCCTCCACTTT. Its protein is CASRRSGGPLHF.

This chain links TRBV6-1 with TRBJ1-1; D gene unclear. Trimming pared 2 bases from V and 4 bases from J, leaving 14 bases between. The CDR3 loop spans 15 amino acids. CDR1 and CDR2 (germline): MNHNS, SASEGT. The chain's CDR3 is CASSEYLGGGTEAFF. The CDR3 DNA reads TGTGCCAGCAGTGAATATTTAGGAGGCGGCACTGAAGCTTTCTTT.

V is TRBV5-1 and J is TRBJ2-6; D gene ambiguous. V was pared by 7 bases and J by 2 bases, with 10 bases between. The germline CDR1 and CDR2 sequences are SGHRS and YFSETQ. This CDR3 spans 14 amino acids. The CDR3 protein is CASLESAGANVLTF. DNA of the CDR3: TGCGCCAGCCTGGAGAGCGCTGGGGCCAACGTCCTGACTTTC. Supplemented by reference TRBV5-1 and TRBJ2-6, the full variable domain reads KAGVTQTPRYLIKTRGQQVTLSCSPISGHRSVSWYQQTPGQGLQFLFEYFSETQRNKGNFPGRFSGRQFSNSRSEMNVSTLELGDSALYLCASLESAGANVLTFGAGSRLTVL.

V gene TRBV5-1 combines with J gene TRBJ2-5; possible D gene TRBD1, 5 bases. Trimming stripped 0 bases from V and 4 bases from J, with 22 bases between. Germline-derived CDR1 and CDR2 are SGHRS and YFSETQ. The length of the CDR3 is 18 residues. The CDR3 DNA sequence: TGCGCCAGCAGCTTGGGGGCAGGGAAAGTGGAGAGTGGAGAGACCCAGTACTTC. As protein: CASSLGAGKVESGETQYF.

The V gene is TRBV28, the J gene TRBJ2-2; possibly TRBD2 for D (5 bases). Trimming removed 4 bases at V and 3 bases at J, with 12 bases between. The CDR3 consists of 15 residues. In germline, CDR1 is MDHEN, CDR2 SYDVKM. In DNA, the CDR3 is TGTGCCAGCAGTTCGGGCGGGTCGGACACCGGGGAGCTGTTTTTT. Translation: CASSSGGSDTGELFF.

CDR3 region: CASSLPRHYEQYV. The CDR3 region has the DNA TGTGCCAGCAGCTTGCCTAGGCACTACGAGCAGTACGTC. The chain joins TRBV5-8 to TRBJ2-7, with no clear D. V was trimmed by 1 base and J by 3 bases, leaving 8 bases between them. The CDR3 is 13 residues long. Germline values: CDR1 SGHTS, CDR2 YDEGEE.

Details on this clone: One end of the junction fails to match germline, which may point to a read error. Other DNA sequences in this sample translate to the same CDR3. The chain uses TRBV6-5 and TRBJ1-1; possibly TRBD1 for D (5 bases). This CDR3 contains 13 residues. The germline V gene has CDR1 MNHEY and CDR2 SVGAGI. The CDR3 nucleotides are TGTGCCAGCAGTGGACACACCAACACTGAGGCTTTCTTT. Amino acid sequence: CASSGHTNTEAFF.

CDR3 bases: TGCAGCGTTATAGGACAGGGCAGTGACACTGAAGCTTTCTTT. Translated: CSVIGQGSDTEAFF. The chain employs TRBV29-1 and TRBJ1-1; 8 bases match TRBD1. Germline CDR1 SQVTM, CDR2 ANQGSEA. The length of the CDR3 is 14 residues. J gave up 3 bases and V 5 bases, and 8 bases lay outside the gene matches.

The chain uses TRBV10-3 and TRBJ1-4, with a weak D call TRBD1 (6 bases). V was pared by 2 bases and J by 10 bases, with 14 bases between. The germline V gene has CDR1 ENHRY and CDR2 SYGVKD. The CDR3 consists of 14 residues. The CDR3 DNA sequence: TGTGCCATCAGTGAGGGCTACAGGGAGGGAAAACTGTTTTTT. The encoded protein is CAISEGYREGKLFF.

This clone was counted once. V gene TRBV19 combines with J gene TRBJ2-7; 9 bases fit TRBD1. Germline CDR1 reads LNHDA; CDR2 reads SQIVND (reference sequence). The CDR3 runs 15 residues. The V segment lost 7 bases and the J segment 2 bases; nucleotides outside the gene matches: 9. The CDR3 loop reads CASMAGTGSAYEQYF. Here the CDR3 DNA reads TGTGCCAGTATGGCCGGGACAGGGTCCGCCTACGAGCAGTACTTC.

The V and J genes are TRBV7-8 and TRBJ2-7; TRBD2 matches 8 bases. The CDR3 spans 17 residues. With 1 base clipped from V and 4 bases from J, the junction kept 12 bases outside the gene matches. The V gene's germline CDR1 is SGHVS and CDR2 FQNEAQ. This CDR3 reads CASSLGRAGTRGYEQYV. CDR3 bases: TGTGCCAGCAGCTTAGGTAGGGCCGGGACTAGGGGATACGAGCAGTACGTC.

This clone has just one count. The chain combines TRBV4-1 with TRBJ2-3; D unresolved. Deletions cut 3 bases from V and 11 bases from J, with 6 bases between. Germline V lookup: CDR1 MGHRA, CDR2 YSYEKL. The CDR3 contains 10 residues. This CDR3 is CASSHDLQYF. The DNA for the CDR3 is TGCGCCAGCAGCCATGACTTGCAGTATTTT.

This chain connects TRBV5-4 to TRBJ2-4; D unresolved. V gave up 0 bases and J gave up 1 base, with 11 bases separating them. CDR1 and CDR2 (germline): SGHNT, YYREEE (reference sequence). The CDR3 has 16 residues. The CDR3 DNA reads TGTGCCAGCAGCTTGGATGCAGGTGGCGCCAAAAACATTCAGTACTTC. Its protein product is CASSLDAGGAKNIQYF.

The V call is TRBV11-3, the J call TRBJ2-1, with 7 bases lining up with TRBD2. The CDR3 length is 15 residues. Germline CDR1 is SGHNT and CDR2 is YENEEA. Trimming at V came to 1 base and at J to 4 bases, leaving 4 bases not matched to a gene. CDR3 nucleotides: TGTGCCAGCAGCTTAGGGCTAGCGGTTTACAATGAGCAGTTCTTC. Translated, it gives CASSLGLAVYNEQFF.

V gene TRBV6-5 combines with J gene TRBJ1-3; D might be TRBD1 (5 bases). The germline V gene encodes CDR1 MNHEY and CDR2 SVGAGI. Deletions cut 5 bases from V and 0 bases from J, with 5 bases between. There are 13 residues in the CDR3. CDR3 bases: TGTGCCAGCAGTCAGGGCTCTGGAAACACCATATATTTT. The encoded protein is CASSQGSGNTIYF.

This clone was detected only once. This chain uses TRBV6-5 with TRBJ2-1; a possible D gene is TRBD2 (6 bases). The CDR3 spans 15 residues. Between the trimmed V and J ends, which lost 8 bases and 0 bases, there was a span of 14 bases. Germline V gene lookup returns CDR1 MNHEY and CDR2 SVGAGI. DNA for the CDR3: TGTGCCAGCGGGCGGGGCGGCTTCTCCTACAATGAGCAGTTCTTC. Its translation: CASGRGGFSYNEQFF.

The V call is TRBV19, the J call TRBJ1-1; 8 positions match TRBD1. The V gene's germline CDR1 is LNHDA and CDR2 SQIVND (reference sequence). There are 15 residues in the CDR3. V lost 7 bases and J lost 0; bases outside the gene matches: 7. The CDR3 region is CASTRDRPMNTEAFF. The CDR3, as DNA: TGTGCCAGTACTCGGGACAGGCCCATGAACACTGAAGCTTTCTTT. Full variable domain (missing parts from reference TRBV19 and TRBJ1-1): DGGITQSPKYLFRKEGQNVTLSCEQNLNHDAMYWYRQDPGQGLRLIYYSQIVNDFQKGDIAEGYSVSREKKESFPLTVTSAQKNPTAFYLCASTRDRPMNTEAFFGQGTRLTVV.

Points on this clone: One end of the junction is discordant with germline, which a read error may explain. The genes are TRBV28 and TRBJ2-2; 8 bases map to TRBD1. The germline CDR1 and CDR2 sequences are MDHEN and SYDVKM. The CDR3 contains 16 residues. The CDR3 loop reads CASSLTGDPNTGGLFF. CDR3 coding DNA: TGTGCCAGCAGTCTGACAGGGGATCCGAACACCGGGGGGCTGTTTTTT.

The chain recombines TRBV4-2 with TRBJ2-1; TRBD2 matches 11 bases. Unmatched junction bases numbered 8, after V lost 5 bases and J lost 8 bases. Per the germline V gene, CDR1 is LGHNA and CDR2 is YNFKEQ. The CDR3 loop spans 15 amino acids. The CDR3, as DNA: TGTGCCAGCAGCTTTCTAGCGGGAGGTGACCATGAGCAGTTCTTC. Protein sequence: CASSFLAGGDHEQFF.

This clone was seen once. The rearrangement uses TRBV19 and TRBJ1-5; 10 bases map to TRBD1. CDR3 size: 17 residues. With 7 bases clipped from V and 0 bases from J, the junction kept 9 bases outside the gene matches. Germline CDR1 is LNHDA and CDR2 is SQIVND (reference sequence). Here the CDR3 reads CASTRKGTGDSNQPQHF. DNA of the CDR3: TGTGCCAGTACTCGAAAAGGGACAGGGGATAGCAATCAGCCCCAGCATTTT.